These 6 T cell receptor beta chains were all obtained from the same sample, sequenced in a study of PD-1 blockade in classical Hodgkin lymphoma (TCRdb year 2020). The label giving this sample's time point can be read as: cycle 2 day 1 (C2D1) of nivolumab. Relapse after autologous stem cell transplantation had occurred in all trial patients, and cohorts A, B and C were distinguished by prior brentuximab vedotin exposure. Libraries were built with the immunoSEQ multiplex PCR assay. TCRdb provides this immuneACCESS table in a form limited to in-frame rearrangements. Some clones are lacking; in checked studies, under half of them reflect an unresolved V gene, and why the rest are absent is not known. The sample table records around 25,000 clones; about 67% of these occur just once. The ten top clones hold 12% of the sample. Sample: peripheral blood mononuclear cells (PBMCs), taken before the second cycle of nivolumab. All receptors come from a human donor with classical Hodgkin lymphoma.

This clone was detected a few times. The rearrangement links TRBV7-2 to TRBJ2-7; 7 nucleotides match TRBD2. The CDR3 spans 13 residues. CDR1 and CDR2 from the germline V gene are SGHTA and FQGNSA. V lost 0 bases, J lost 6 bases, and 2 bases stayed unmatched. In nucleotides, the CDR3 is TGTGCCAGCAGCTTAGCACTAGCGATCGAGCAGTACTTC. Its translation is CASSLALAIEQYF. The full variable domain, with the rest looked up from reference TRBV7-2 and TRBJ2-7, is GAGVSQSPSNKVTEKGKDVELRCDPISGHTALYWYRQSLGQGLEFLIYFQGNSAPDKSGLPSDRFSAERTGGSVSTLTIQRTQQEDSAVYLCASSLALAIEQYFGPGTRLTVT.

This chain links TRBV2 with TRBJ1-5, with TRBD1 matching over 9 bases. The germline gives CDR1 SNHLY, CDR2 FYNNEI. This CDR3 has 14 amino acids. V was pared by 4 bases and J by 6 bases, with 4 bases of the junction left unmatched. CDR3 sequence (DNA): TGTGCCAGCAGTGTAACAGGGGGCACTCAGCCCCAGCATTTT. Encoded protein: CASSVTGGTQPQHF.

The chain couples TRBV6-5 to TRBJ2-3; D remains unclear. The CDR3 is made up of 14 amino acids. V lost 6 bases and J lost 8, with 18 bases in between. From germline, CDR1 is MNHEY and CDR2 SVGAGI. The CDR3 DNA reads as TGTGCCAGCAGAGATCAAACGAGGACCCTTACGCAGTATTTT. It encodes CASRDQTRTLTQYF.

The V and J genes are TRBV19 and TRBJ2-1; 7 bases fit TRBD1. Per germline, CDR1 LNHDA and CDR2 SQIVND (reference sequence). J gave up 8 bases and V 2 bases, and 9 bases lay outside the gene matches. This CDR3 spans 15 amino acids. This CDR3 is CASSIFLQGDDEQFF. CDR3 in DNA: TGTGCCAGTAGTATATTTCTCCAGGGGGACGATGAGCAGTTCTTC.

This clone has just one count. The genes are TRBV19 and TRBJ2-3; 9 bases line up with TRBD2. Germline V CDR1 and CDR2: LNHDA, SQIVND (reference sequence). The CDR3 contains 15 residues. With 4 bases clipped from V and 4 bases from J, the junction kept 6 bases outside the gene matches. The CDR3 protein is CASSNPSGNADTQYF. CDR3 DNA sequence: TGTGCCAGTAGTAACCCTAGCGGGAACGCAGATACGCAGTATTTT. The full variable domain, with the rest looked up from reference TRBV19 and TRBJ2-3, is DGGITQSPKYLFRKEGQNVTLSCEQNLNHDAMYWYRQDPGQGLRLIYYSQIVNDFQKGDIAEGYSVSREKKESFPLTVTSAQKNPTAFYLCASSNPSGNADTQYFGPGTRLTVL.

The chain employs TRBV6-6 and TRBJ2-1, with 12 bases that match TRBD2. With V trimmed by 5 bases and J by 6 bases, 5 bases remained unmatched. CDR1 is MNHNY, CDR2 SVGAGI, per germline (reference sequence). The CDR3 runs to 15 residues. The CDR3 here is CASSPPTSGSNEQFF. CDR3 bases: TGTGCCAGCAGTCCTCCGACTAGCGGGAGCAATGAGCAGTTCTTC.